A single sample gave rise to the 8 T cell receptor beta chains below, sequenced in a study of Graves' ophthalmopathy and Graves' hyperthyroidism. The authors amplified TCR beta CDR3 regions from RNA transcripts. The authors performed first-round RT-PCR with HTBI primers and then a second-round multiplex PCR. TCRdb re-called the multiplex PCR reads with MiXCR, one entry per CDR3 protein. The repertoire holds 220,000 or so distinct CDR3 sequences, 20% to 25% seen once, with more than 35% in the top ten. The material sequenced was peripheral blood. These receptors were obtained from a woman in her forties or fifties with Graves' ophthalmopathy.

The chain has TRBV9 and TRBJ2-7; 9 positions match TRBD1. Germline V gives CDR1 SGDLS, CDR2 YYNGEE. V shed 2 bases, J shed 2 bases, and the junction held 2 bases outside the gene matches. The CDR3 consists of 14 residues. The CDR3 DNA is TGTGCCAGCAGCGTGACAGGGGGAACCTACGAGCAGTACTTC. Protein: CASSVTGGTYEQYF. The full variable domain, completed using reference TRBV9 and TRBJ2-7, is DSGVTQTPKHLITATGQRVTLRCSPRSGDLSVYWYQQSLDQGLQFLIQYYNGEERAKGNILERFSAQQFPDLHSELNLSSLELGDSALYFCASSVTGGTYEQYFGPGTRLTVT.

As to this clonotype: Likely a read error: the CDR3 ends without its conserved phenylalanine or tryptophan. The rearrangement uses TRBV27 and TRBJ2-7, with D maybe TRBD1 (6 bases). Trimming shortened V by 4 bases and J by 3 bases, and 16 bases separated the two germline ends. CDR3 length: 15 residues. The germline V gene encodes CDR1 MNHEY and CDR2 SMNVEV (reference sequence). CDR3 sequence: CASSSRQDPLYEQYL. In nucleotides, the CDR3 is TGTGCCAGCAGTTCCCGACAGGACCCTCTCTACGAGCAGTACCTC.

V gene TRBV12-3 or TRBV12-4 combines with J gene TRBJ2-5; D is possibly TRBD1 or TRBD2 (6 bases each). With 7 bases removed from V and 2 bases from J, the gap between germline ends came to 20 bases. The CDR3 runs 16 residues. The CDR3 region has the DNA TGTGCCAGCACCCTCTCCGAACAGGGACTTCAAGAGACCCAGTACTTC. Protein: CASTLSEQGLQETQYF.

This clonotype came up many times. The J gene is TRBJ1-1, the V gene TRBV30, with a possible D match to TRBD1 (5 bases). The CDR3 covers 12 residues. The germline V and J ends were trimmed by 3 bases and 6 bases, with 11 bases remaining between them. The germline CDR1 and CDR2 sequences are GTSNPN and SVGIG (reference sequence). The CDR3: CAWSPRGAEAFF. CDR3 DNA: TGTGCCTGGAGCCCAAGAGGGGCTGAAGCTTTCTTT.

This clonotype showed up many times. V is TRBV7-6 and J is TRBJ2-7; D may correspond to TRBD1 or TRBD2 (6 bases each). Germline V gene lookup returns CDR1 SGHVS and CDR2 FNYEAQ. The ends were cut back, 1 base at V and 6 bases at J, with 19 bases in the middle. The CDR3 is 16 residues long. CDR3 loop: CASSLGPQNRDSEQYF. The CDR3 DNA reads TGTGCCAGCAGCTTAGGCCCGCAAAACAGGGACTCCGAGCAGTACTTC.

This clonotype was counted many times. The CDR3 sequence: CASSEGAGTQYF. For the CDR3, the DNA is TGTGCCAGCAGTGAAGGGGCGGGGACCCAGTACTTC. This chain uses TRBV2 with TRBJ2-5; maybe TRBD2 (5 bases). This CDR3 spans 12 amino acids. V dropped 1 base and J dropped 7 bases, with 7 bases sitting between them. The V gene's germline CDR1 is SNHLY and CDR2 FYNNEI.

This clonotype was observed at least ten times. The rearrangement joins TRBV19 to TRBJ2-7, with 8 bases aligning to TRBD2. Germline lookup yields CDR1 LNHDA and CDR2 SQIVND (reference sequence). CDR3 length: 15 amino acids. The trim removed 5 bases at V and 2 bases at J, leaving 8 bases unmatched. CDR3 bases: TGTGCCAGTAGTTCTCCGGGTAGCGGGACCTACGAGCAGTACTTC. It yields the protein CASSSPGSGTYEQYF.

This clonotype was seen ten or more times. The CDR3 region has the DNA TGTGCCACCAGTGATTTGACAGACACCGGGGAGCTGTTTTTT. Its translation is CATSDLTDTGELFF. The chain uses TRBV24-1 and TRBJ2-2; D unclear. The CDR3 has 14 residues. Trimming left V 0 bases short and J 3 bases short, with 4 bases between. The germline V gene encodes CDR1 KGHDR and CDR2 SFDVKD.